This paragraph reports one T cell receptor (beta chain). V dropped 2 bases and J dropped 4 bases, with 18 bases sitting between them. CDR3 size: 17 residues. Germline CDR1 reads SGHAT; CDR2 reads FQNNGV. Repertoires were generated with immunoSEQ multiplex PCR, while TCRdb's copy carries only in-frame clones and drops some. Of approximately 72,000 clones in the sample, around four fifths are singletons; the top ten hold about 20%. These data originate in a study of blood T cell repertoires in COVID-19. Study-wide background: In each case, the material was cDNA or gDNA derived from T cells, B-cell-depleted T cells, or PBMCs.

Sequencing used peripheral blood. The receptor comes from a woman older than 75 with acute or convalescent COVID-19. The chain has TRBV11-2 and TRBJ1-3; the D is unclear. The CDR3 DNA reads as TGTGCCAGCAGCTTAAGCCAACTGAGGGCAGAAGGAAACACCATATATTTT. This codes for CASSLSQLRAEGNTIYF.